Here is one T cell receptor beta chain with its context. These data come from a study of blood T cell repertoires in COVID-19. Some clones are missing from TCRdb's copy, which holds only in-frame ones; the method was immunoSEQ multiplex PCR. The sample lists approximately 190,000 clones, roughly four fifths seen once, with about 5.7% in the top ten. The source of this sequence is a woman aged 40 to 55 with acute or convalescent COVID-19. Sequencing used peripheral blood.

The chain's CDR3 is CASSLRDSAGNEKLFF. The CDR3 bases are TGTGCCAGCAGCCTTAGAGACAGCGCGGGGAATGAAAAACTGTTTTTT. V is TRBV7-9 and J is TRBJ1-4, with a weak D call TRBD1 (5 bases). The CDR3 is 16 residues long. The V end was cut by 5 bases, the J end by 5 bases, with 18 bases between. From germline, CDR1 is SEHNR and CDR2 FQNEAQ (reference sequence). The entire variable domain, with the rest obtained from reference TRBV7-9 and TRBJ1-4, is as follows: DTGVSQNPRHKITKRGQNVTFRCDPISEHNRLYWYRQTLGQGPEFLTYFQNEAQLEKSRLLSDRFSAERPKGSFSTLEIQRTEQGDSAMYLCASSLRDSAGNEKLFFGSGTQLSVL.